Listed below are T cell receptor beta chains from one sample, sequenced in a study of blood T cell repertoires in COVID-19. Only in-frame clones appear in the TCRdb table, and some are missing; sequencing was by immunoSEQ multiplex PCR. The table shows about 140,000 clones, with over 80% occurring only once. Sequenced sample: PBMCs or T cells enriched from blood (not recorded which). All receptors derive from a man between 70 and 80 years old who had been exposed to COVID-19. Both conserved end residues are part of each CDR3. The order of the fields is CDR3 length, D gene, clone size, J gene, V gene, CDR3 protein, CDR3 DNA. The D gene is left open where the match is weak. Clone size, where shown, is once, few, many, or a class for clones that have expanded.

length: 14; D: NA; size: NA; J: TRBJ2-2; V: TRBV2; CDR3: CASKRVLSTGELFF; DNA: TGTGCCAGCAAGCGGGTCCTGAGCACCGGGGAGCTGTTTTTT
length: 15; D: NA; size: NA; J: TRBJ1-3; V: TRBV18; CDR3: CASSPRGGSGNTIYF; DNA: TGTGCCAGCTCACCACGCGGGGGTTCGGGAAACACCATATATTTT
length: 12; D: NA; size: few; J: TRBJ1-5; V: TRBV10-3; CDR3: CAISSGNQPQHF; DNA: TGTGCCATTAGCAGTGGTAATCAGCCCCAGCATTTT
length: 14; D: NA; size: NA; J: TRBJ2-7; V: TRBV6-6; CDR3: CASSYSRRDYEQYF; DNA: TGTGCCAGCAGTTACTCTCGCAGGGACTACGAGCAGTACTTC
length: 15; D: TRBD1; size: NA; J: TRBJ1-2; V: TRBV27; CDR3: CASSITGGTNYGYTF; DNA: TGTGCCAGCAGCATAACAGGGGGAACTAACTATGGCTACACCTTC
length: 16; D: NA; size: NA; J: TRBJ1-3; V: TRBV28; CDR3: CASSLGGESSGNTIYF; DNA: TGTGCCAGCAGTTTAGGAGGGGAGAGCTCTGGAAACACCATATATTTT
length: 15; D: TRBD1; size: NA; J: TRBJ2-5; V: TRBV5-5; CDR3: CASSLRTGGRETQYF; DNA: TGTGCCAGCAGCTTACGGACAGGGGGCCGGGAGACCCAGTACTTC
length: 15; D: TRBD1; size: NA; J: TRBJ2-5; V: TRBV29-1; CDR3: CSVESGQGARETQYF; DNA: TGCAGCGTTGAAAGCGGACAGGGGGCACGGGAGACCCAGTACTTC
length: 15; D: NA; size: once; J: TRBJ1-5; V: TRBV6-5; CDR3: CASSPGGLSNQPQHF; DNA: TGTGCCAGCAGCCCCGGGGGATTGAGCAATCAGCCCCAGCATTTT
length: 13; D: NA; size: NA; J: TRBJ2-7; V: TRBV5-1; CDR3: CASSFVGKDEQYF; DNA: TGCGCCAGCAGCTTCGTGGGCAAGGACGAGCAGTACTTC
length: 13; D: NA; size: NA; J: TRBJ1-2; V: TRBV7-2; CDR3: CASSSYLNYGYTF; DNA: TGTGCCAGCAGCTCATACCTAAACTATGGCTACACCTTC
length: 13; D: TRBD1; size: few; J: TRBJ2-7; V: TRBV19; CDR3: CASSSGQGYEQYF; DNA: TGTGCCAGTAGTTCCGGACAGGGTTACGAGCAGTACTTC
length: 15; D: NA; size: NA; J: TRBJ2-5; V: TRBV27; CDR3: CASSSLPDWEETQYF; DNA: TGTGCCAGCAGTTCTCTTCCGGACTGGGAAGAGACCCAGTACTTC
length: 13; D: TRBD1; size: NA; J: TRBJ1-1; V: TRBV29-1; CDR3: CSVGQGAYTEAFF; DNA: TGCAGCGTTGGACAGGGGGCTTACACTGAAGCTTTCTTT
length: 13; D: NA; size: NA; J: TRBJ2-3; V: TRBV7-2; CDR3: CASSLIITDTQYF; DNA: TGTGCCAGCAGCTTAATTATCACAGATACGCAGTATTTT
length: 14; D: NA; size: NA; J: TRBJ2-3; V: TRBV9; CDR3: CASSLQSGTDTQYF; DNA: TGTGCCAGCAGCCTCCAATCGGGCACAGATACGCAGTATTTT
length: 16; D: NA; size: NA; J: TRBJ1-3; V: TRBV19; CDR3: CASSPQTGFTGNTIYF; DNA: TGTGCCAGTAGTCCACAGACAGGTTTTACTGGAAACACCATATATTTT
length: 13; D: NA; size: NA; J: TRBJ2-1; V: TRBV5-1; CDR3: CASRYTAAGEQFF; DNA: TGCGCCAGCAGATATACAGCCGCTGGTGAGCAGTTCTTC
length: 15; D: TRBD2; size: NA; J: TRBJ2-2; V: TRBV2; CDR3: CASASGGLNTGELFF; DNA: TGTGCCAGCGCAAGCGGGGGGCTAAACACCGGGGAGCTGTTTTTT
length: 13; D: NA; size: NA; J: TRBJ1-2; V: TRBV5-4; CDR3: CASSLAGSYGYTF; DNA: TGTGCCAGCAGCTTGGCCGGGTCCTATGGCTACACCTTC
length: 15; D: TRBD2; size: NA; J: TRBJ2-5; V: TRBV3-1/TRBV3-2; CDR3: CASSLQLAGQETQYF; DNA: TGTGCCAGCAGCCTTCAACTAGCGGGCCAAGAGACCCAGTACTTC
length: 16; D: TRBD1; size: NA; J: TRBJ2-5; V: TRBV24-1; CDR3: CATSDFHRGRGETQYF; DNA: TGTGCCACCAGTGATTTTCACAGGGGGCGGGGGGAGACCCAGTACTTC
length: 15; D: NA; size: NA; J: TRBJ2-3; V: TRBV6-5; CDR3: CASSYSARNTDTQYF; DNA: TGTGCCAGCAGTTACTCGGCTAGAAACACAGATACGCAGTATTTT
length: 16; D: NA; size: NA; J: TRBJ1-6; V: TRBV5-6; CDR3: CASSSSTGLYNSPLHF; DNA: TGTGCCAGCAGCTCCAGTACAGGGCTCTATAATTCACCCCTCCACTTT
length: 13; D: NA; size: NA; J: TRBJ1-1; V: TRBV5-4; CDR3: CASSSARRTEAFF; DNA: TGTGCCAGCAGCTCGGCCCGGCGGACTGAAGCTTTCTTT
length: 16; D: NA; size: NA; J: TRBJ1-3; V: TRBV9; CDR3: CASSPRQAIAGNTIYF; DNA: TGTGCCAGCAGCCCCAGACAGGCCATTGCTGGAAACACCATATATTTT
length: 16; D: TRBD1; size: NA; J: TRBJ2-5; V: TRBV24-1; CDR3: CATSDSTGTGKETQYF; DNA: TGTGCCACCAGTGATTCCACCGGGACAGGGAAAGAGACCCAGTACTTC
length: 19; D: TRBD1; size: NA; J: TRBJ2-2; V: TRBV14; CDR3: CASSQDSRGIWTLGGELFF; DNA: TGTGCCAGCAGCCAAGATTCCAGGGGGATTTGGACCCTTGGCGGGGAGCTGTTTTTT
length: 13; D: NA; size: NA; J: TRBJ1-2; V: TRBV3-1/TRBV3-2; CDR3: CASSQVTNYGYTF; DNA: TGTGCCAGCAGCCAAGTAACTAACTATGGCTACACCTTC
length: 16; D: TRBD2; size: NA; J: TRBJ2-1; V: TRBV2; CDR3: CASSPPGASGINEQFF; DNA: TGTGCCAGCAGTCCCCCTGGGGCTAGCGGGATCAATGAGCAGTTCTTC
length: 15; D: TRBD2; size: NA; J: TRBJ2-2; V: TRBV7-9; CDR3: CASSSGLAGTGELFF; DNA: TGTGCCAGCAGCTCCGGACTAGCGGGCACCGGGGAGCTGTTTTTT
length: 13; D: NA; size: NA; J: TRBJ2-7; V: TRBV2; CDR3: CASSENSSYEQYF; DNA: TGTGCCAGCAGTGAGAACTCCTCCTACGAGCAGTACTTC
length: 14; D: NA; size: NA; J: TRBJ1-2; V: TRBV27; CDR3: CASSLRQGWDGYTF; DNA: TGTGCCAGCAGTTTAAGGCAGGGCTGGGATGGCTACACCTTC
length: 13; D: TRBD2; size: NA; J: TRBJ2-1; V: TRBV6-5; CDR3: CASNGGSRKEQFF; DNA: TGTGCCAGTAACGGCGGGAGTCGGAAAGAGCAGTTCTTC
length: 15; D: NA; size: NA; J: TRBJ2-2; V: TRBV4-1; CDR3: CASSQELQVSGELFF; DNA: TGCGCCAGCAGCCAAGAACTTCAGGTGTCCGGGGAGCTGTTTTTT
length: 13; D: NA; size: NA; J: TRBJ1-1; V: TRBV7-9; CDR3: CASSQTTGFGAFF; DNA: TGTGCCAGCAGCCAAACCACAGGGTTCGGCGCTTTCTTT
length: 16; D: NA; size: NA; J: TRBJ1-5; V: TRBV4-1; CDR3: CASSNAEGFVGQPQHF; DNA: TGCGCCAGCAGCAACGCCGAGGGATTTGTTGGTCAGCCCCAGCATTTT
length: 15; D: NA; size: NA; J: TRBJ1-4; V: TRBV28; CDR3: CASSPGPLGGEKLFF; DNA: TGTGCCAGCAGTCCGGGCCCCTTGGGGGGTGAAAAACTGTTTTTT
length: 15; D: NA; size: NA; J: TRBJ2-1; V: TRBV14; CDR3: CASSQVGSTTMMQFF; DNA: TGTGCCAGCAGCCAAGTAGGATCTACTACAATGATGCAGTTCTTC
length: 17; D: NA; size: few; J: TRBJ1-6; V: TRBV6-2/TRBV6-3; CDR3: CASSLLRSGSYNSPLHF; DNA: TGTGCCAGCAGCCTTCTAAGGAGCGGCTCCTATAATTCACCCCTCCACTTT
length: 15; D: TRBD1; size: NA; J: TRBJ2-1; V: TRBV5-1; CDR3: CASSWQGQVNNEQFF; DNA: TGCGCCAGCAGCTGGCAGGGACAGGTGAACAATGAGCAGTTCTTC